This TCR beta chain comes out of a study of shared clonotypes between healthy human individuals. As defined, naive CD8 cells were CD45RO-negative and positively selected for CCR7, with terminally differentiated effector memory CD45RA+ cells excluded. This CDR3 is 14 amino acids long. Germline V gene lookup returns CDR1 MDHEN and CDR2 SYDVKM. Trimming removed 0 bases from V and 2 bases from J, with 7 bases in between. Study findings and constraints: Non-shared clonotypes displayed generation probabilities falling below those of clonotypes present in all four donors.

Notes on this clone: What it binds is unknown. At the DNA level, this CDR3 is encoded by other sequences in the same sample as well.

The assay was immunoSEQ multiplex PCR, and TCRdb's table has in-frame clones only and misses some. This table holds 2 million to 2.5 million clones, about 93% found once. This clonotype was obtained from a man younger than 35 in good health. Some clones in this sample may be carry-over from other donors' samples. Sequenced material: naive CD8+ T cells from PBMCs. The chain uses TRBV28 and TRBJ1-1; D gene unclear. CDR3 DNA: TGTGCCAGCAGTTTATGGCGGGGAAACACTGAAGCTTTCTTT. It yields the protein CASSLWRGNTEAFF.